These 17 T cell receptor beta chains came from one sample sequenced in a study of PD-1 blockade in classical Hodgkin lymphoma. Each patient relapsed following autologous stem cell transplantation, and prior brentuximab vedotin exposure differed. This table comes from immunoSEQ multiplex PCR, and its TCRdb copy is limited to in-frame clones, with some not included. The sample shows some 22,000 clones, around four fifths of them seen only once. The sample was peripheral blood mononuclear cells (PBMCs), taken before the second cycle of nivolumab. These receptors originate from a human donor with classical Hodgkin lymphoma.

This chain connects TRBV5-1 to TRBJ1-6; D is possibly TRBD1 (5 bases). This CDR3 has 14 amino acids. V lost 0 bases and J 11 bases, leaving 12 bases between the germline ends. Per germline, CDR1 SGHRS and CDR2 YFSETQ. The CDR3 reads CASSLVGGETPLHF. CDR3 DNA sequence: TGCGCCAGCAGCTTGGTTGGAGGGGAGACACCCCTCCACTTT. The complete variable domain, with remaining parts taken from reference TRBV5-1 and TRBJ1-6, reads KAGVTQTPRYLIKTRGQQVTLSCSPISGHRSVSWYQQTPGQGLQFLFEYFSETQRNKGNFPGRFSGRQFSNSRSEMNVSTLELGDSALYLCASSLVGGETPLHFGNGTRLTVT.

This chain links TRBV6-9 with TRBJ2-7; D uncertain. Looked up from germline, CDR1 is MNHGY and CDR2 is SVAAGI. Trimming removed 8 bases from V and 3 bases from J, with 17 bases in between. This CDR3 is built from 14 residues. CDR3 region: CASLWALGFYEQYF. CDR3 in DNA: TGTGCCAGCCTCTGGGCATTGGGTTTCTACGAGCAGTACTTC.

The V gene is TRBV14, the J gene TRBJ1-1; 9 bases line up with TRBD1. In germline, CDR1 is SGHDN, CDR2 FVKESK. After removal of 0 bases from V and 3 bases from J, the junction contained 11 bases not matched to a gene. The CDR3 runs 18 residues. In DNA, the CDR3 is TGTGCCAGCAGCCAAGATCGGTTCACAGGGGGCGAAGACACTGAAGCTTTCTTT. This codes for CASSQDRFTGGEDTEAFF.

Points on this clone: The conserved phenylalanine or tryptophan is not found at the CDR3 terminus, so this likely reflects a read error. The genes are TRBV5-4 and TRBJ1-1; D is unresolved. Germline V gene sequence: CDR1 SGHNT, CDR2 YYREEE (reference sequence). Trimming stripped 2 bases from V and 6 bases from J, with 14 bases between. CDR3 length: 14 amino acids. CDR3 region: CASSFLGFQSEAFL. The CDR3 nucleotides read TGTGCCAGCAGCTTCTTAGGGTTTCAATCTGAAGCTTTCCTT.

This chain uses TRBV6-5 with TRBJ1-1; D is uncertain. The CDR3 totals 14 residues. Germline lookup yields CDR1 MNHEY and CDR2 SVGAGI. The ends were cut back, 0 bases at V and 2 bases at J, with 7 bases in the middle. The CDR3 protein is CASSYSRTNTEAFF. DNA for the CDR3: TGTGCCAGCAGTTACTCCCGGACCAACACTGAAGCTTTCTTT.

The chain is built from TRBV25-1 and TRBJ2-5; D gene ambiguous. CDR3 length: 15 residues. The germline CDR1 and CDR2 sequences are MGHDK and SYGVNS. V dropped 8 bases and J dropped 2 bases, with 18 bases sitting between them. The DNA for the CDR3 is TGTGCCAGCCGGCCCTCTCGGCAGAATCAAGAGACCCAGTACTTC. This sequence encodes CASRPSRQNQETQYF.

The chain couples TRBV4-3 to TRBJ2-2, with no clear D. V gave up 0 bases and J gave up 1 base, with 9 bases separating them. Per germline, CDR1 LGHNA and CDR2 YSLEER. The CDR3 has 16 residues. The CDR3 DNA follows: TGCGCCAGCAGCCAAGAAAGGCCGAGGAACACCGGGGAGCTGTTTTTT. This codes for CASSQERPRNTGELFF.

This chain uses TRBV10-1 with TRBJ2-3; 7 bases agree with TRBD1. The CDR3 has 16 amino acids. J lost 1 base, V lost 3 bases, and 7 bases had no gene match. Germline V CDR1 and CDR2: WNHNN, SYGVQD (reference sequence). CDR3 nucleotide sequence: TGCGCCAGCAGTGACAGACGACAGGGCGGCACAGATACGCAGTATTTT. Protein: CASSDRRQGGTDTQYF.

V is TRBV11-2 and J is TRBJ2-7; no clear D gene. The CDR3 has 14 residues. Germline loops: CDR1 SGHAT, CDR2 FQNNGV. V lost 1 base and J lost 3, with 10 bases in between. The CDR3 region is CASSLARISYEQYV. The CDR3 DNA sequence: TGTGCCAGCAGCTTAGCCCGCATCAGCTACGAGCAGTACGTC.

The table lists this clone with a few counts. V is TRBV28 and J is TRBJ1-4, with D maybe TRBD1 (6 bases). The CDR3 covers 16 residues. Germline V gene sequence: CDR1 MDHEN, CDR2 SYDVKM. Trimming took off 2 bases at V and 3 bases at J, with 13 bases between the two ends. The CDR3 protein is CASSLDRLEPNEKLFF. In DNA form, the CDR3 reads TGTGCCAGCAGTTTAGACAGGCTAGAACCTAATGAAAAACTGTTTTTT.

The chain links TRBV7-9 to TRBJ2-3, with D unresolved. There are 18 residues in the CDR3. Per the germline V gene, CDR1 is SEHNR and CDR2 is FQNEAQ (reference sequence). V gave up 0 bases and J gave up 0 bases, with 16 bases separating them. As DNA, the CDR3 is TGTGCCAGCAGCTTAGCTTCAGTGATCCCCCCCAGCACAGATACGCAGTATTTT. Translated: CASSLASVIPPSTDTQYF.

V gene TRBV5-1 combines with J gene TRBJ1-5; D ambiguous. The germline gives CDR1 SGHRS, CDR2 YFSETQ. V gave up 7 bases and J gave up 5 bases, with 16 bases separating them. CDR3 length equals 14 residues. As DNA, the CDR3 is TGCGCCAGCGCTCCCTCGGGAATACATCAGCCCCAGCATTTT. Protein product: CASAPSGIHQPQHF.

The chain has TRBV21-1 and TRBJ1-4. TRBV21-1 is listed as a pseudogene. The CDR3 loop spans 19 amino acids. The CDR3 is CASSKETGEGDATNEKLFF. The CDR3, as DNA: TGTGCCAGCAGCAAAGAAACAGGGGAGGGGGATGCAACTAATGAAAAACTGTTTTTT.

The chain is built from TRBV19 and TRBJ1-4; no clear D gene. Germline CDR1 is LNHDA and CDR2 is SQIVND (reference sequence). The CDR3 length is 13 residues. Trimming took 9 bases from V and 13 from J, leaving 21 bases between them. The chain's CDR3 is CASIEGEAARLFF. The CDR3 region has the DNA TGTGCCAGCATTGAGGGCGAGGCCGCGAGACTGTTTTTT.

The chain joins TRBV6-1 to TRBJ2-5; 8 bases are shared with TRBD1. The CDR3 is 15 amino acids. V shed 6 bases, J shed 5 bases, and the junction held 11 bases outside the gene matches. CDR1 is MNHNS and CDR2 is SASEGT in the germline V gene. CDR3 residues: CASSPTGDGQETQYF. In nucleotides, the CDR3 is TGTGCCAGCAGCCCGACAGGGGATGGGCAGGAGACCCAGTACTTC.

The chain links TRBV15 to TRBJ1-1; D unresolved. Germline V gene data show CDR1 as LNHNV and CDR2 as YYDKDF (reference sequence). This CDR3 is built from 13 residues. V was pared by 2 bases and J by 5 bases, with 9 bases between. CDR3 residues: CATSRRGGTEAFF. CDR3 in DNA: TGTGCCACCAGCAGACGGGGAGGAACTGAAGCTTTCTTT.

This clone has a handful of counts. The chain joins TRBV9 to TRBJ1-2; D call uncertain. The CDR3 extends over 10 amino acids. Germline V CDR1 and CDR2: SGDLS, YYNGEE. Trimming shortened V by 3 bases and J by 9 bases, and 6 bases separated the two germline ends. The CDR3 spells CASSGPRYTF. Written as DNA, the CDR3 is TGTGCCAGCAGCGGCCCCCGCTACACCTTC.